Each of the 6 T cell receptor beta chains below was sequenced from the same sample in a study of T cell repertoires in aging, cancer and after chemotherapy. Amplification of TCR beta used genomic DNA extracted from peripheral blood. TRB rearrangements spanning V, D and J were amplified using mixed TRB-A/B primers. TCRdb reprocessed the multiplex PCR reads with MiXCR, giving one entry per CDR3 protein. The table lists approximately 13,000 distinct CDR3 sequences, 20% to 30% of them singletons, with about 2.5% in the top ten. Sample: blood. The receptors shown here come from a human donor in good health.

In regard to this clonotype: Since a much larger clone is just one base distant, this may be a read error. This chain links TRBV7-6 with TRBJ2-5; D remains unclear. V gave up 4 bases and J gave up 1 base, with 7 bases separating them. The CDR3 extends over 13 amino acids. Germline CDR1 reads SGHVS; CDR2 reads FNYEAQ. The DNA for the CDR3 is TGTGCCAGCAGCTCAGACCGCCAAGAGACCCAGTACTTC. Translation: CASSSDRQETQYF.

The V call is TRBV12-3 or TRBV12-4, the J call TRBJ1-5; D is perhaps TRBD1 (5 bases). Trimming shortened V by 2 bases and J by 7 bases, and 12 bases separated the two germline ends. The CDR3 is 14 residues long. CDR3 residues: CASSLPAGPQPQHF. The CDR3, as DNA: TGTGCCAGCAGTTTACCGGCGGGGCCACAGCCCCAGCATTTT.

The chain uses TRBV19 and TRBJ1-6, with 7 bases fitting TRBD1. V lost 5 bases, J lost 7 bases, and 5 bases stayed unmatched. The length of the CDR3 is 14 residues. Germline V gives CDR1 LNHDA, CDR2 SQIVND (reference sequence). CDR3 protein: CASSVGRGNSPLHF. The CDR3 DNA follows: TGTGCCAGTAGTGTGGGCAGGGGGAATTCACCCCTCCACTTT.

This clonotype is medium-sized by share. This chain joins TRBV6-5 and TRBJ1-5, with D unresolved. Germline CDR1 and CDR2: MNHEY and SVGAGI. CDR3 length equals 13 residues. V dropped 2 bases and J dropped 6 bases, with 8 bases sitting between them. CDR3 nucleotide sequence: TGTGCCAGCAGTTACAATGAGGGTCAGCCCCAGCATTTT. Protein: CASSYNEGQPQHF.

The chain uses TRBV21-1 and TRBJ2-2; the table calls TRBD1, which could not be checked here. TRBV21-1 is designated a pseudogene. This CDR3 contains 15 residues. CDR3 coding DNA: TGTGCCAGCAGCGCCCGGACAGGGGAAACCGGGGAGCTGTTTTTT. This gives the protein CASSARTGETGELFF.

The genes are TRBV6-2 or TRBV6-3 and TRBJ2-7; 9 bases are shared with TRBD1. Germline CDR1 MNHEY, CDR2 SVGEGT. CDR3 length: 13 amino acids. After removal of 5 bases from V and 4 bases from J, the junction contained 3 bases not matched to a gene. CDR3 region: CASSLGQGYEQYV. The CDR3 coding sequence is TGTGCCAGCAGTCTCGGACAGGGGTACGAGCAGTACGTC.